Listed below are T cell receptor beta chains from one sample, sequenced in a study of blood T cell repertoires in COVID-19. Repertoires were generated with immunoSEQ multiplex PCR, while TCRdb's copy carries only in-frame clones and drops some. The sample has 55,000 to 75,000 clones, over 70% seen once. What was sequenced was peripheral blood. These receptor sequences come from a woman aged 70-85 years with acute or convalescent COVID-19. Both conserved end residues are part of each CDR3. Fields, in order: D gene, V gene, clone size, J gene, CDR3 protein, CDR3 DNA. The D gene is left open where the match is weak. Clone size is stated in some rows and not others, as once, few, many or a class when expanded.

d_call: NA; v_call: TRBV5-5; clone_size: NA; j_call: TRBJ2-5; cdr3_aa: CASSRTQETQYF; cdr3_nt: TGTGCCAGCAGCAGGACACAAGAGACCCAGTACTTC
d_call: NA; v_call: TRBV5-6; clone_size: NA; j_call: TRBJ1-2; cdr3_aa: CASSFTGAGYTYGYTF; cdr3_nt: TGTGCCAGCAGCTTCACTGGGGCGGGGTATACCTATGGCTACACCTTC
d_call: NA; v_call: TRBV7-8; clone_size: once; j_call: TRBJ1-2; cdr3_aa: CASSLDGGAGGYTF; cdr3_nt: TGTGCCAGCAGCTTAGACGGGGGGGCGGGAGGCTACACCTTC
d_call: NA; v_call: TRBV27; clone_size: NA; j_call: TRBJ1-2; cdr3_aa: CASSLRGLNYGYTF; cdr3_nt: TGTGCCAGCAGTTTGAGAGGGCTGAACTATGGCTACACCTTC
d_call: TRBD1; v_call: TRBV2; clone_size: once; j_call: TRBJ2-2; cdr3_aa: CASTRTAGGTGELFF; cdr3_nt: TGTGCCAGCACCCGAACGGCAGGGGGTACCGGGGAGCTGTTTTTT
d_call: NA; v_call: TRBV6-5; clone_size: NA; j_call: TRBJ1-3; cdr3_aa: CASSLGHPSSGNTIYF; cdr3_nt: TGTGCCAGCAGTTTGGGACACCCTAGCTCTGGAAACACCATATATTTT
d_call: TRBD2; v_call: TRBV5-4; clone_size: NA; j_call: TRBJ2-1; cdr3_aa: CASSRRGASGTSSYNEQFF; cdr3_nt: TGTGCCAGCAGCCGGAGAGGGGCTAGCGGGACGTCTTCCTACAATGAGCAGTTCTTC
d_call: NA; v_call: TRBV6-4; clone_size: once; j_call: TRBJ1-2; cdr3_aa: CASTPYLGGEYGYTF; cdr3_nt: TGTGCCAGCACCCCCTATCTGGGGGGTGAATATGGCTACACCTTC
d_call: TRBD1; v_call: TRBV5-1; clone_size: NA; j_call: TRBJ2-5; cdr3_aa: CASCRTGNQETQYF; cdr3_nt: TGCGCCAGCTGCCGGACAGGAAACCAAGAGACCCAGTACTTC
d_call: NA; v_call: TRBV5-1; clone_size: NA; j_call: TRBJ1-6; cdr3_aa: CASSSLQNSPLHF; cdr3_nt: TGCGCCAGCAGCTCGTTACAGAATTCACCCCTCCACTTT
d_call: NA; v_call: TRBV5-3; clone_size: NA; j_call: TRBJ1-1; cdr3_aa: CARSFPGGWDTEAFF; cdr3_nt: TGTGCCAGAAGCTTCCCCGGGGGATGGGACACTGAAGCTTTCTTT
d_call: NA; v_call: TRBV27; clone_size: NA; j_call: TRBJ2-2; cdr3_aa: CASSSYRVVGEGGELFF; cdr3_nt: TGTGCCAGCAGTTCTTACAGGGTGGTAGGTGAGGGCGGGGAGCTGTTTTTT
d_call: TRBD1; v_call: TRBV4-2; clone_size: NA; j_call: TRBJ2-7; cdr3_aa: CASSQGTAGTEKQYF; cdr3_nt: TGTGCCAGCAGCCAAGGAACCGCCGGGACAGAAAAGCAGTACTTC
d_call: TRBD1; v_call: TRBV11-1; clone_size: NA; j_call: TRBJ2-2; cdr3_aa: CASSFGTVITGELFF; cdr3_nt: TGTGCCAGCAGCTTCGGGACAGTGATCACCGGGGAGCTGTTTTTT
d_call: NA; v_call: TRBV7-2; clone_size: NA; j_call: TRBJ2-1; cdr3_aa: CASSPRPANEQFF; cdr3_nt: TGTGCCAGCAGCCCAAGGCCAGCGAATGAGCAGTTCTTC
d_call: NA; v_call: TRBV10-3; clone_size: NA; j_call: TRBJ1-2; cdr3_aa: CAIKDSNRDLYGYTF; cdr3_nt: TGTGCCATCAAAGACTCTAACAGGGACCTCTATGGCTACACCTTC
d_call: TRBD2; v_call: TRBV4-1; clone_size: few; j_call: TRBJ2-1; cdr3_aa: CASSHSPFPGLARPSSYNEQFF; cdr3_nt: TGCGCCAGCAGCCATTCCCCCTTTCCGGGACTAGCTAGACCCTCATCGTACAATGAGCAGTTCTTC
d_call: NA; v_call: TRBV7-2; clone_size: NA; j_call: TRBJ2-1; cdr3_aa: CASSLPSGGGAYGEQFF; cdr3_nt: TGTGCCAGCAGCCTGCCGTCAGGAGGGGGCGCGTACGGTGAGCAGTTCTTC
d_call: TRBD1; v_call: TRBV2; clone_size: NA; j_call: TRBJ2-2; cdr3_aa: CASSEVTGLKPGELFF; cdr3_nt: TGTGCCAGCAGTGAAGTGACAGGGTTAAAACCCGGGGAGCTGTTTTTT
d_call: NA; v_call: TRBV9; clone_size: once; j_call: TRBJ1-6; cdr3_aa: CASSVDGGGSNSPLHF; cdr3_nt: TGTGCCAGCAGCGTAGACGGGGGAGGGAGTAATTCACCCCTCCACTTT
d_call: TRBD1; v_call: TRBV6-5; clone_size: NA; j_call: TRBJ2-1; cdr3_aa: CASSYSRAGGNEQFF; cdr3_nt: TGTGCCAGCAGTTACTCTCGGGCAGGGGGCAATGAGCAGTTCTTC
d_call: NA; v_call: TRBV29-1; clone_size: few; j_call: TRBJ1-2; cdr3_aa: CSADAGAFYGYTF; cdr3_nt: TGCAGCGCGGACGCGGGAGCGTTCTATGGCTACACCTTC
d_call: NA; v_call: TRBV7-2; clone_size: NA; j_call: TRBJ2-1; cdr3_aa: CASSLGGSRGFRNNEQFF; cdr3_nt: TGTGCCAGCAGCTTAGGAGGGTCACGGGGGTTTCGGAACAATGAGCAGTTCTTC
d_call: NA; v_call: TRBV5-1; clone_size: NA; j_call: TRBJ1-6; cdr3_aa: CASSLDAAPNSPLHF; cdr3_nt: TGCGCCAGCAGCTTGGATGCGGCCCCCAATTCACCCCTCCACTTT
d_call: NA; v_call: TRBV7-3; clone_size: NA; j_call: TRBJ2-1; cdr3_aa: CASSLDRSSYNEQFF; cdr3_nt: TGTGCCAGCAGCTTAGACAGGAGCTCCTACAATGAGCAGTTCTTC
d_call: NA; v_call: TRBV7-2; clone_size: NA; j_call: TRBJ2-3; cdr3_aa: CASSGRDTQYF; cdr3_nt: TGTGCCAGCAGCGGCAGGGATACGCAGTATTTT
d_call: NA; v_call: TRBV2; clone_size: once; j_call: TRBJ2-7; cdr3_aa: CASSEALRGLTGYEQYF; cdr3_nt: TGTGCCAGCAGTGAAGCGCTTCGAGGCCTCACGGGCTACGAGCAGTACTTC
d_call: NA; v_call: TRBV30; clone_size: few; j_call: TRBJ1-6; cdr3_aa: CAWTLLKTGYNSPLHF; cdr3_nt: TGTGCCTGGACACTCCTAAAGACAGGTTATAATTCACCCCTCCACTTT
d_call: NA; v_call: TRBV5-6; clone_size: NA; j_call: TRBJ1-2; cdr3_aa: CASSLDRVTYGYTF; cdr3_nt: TGTGCCAGCAGCTTGGACAGGGTGACCTATGGCTACACCTTC